Here is one TCR beta chain with its context. Only in-frame clones appear in the TCRdb table, and some are missing; sequencing was by immunoSEQ multiplex PCR. In the table there are some 83,000 clones, less than 85% of which are singletons. These data belong to a study of OX40 agonist ivuxolimab in advanced cancers. Background on the study: Patients' therapy was ivuxolimab, an antibody that acts as an agonist of OX40 (CD134).

The starting material was CD4+ or CD8+ T cells sorted from blood, obtained in a trial of the OX40 agonist ivuxolimab. The TCR originated in an adult with an advanced solid tumor such as melanoma, head and neck, liver or kidney cancer.

This CDR3 reads CASSFREGPRNEQFF. As DNA, the CDR3 is TGTGCCAGCAGTTTCCGGGAGGGCCCTCGCAATGAGCAGTTCTTC. V is TRBV27 and J is TRBJ2-1, with 8 bases that match TRBD2. This CDR3 spans 15 amino acids. The V gene end was trimmed by 3 bases and the J gene end by 6 bases; junction bases not matched to a gene: 7. Germline V gene sequence: CDR1 MNHEY, CDR2 SMNVEV (reference sequence).